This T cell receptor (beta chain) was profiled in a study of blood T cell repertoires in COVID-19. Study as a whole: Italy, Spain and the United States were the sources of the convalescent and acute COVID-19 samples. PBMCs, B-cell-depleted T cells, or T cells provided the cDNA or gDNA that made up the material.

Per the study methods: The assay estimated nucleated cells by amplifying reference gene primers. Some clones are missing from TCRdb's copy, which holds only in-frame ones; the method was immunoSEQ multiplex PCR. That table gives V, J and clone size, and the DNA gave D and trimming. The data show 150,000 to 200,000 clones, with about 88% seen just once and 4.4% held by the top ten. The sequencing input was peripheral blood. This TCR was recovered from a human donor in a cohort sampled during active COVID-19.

This CDR3 is CASSLEGTGYEQYF. CDR3 nucleotide sequence: TGTGCCAGCAGCTTAGAAGGGACAGGTTACGAGCAGTACTTC. The gene calls are TRBV13 and TRBJ2-7; 8 bases are shared with TRBD1. Losses at the gene ends were 1 base for V and 4 bases for J; bases not matched to a gene: 3. This CDR3 spans 14 amino acids. CDR1 and CDR2 from the germline V gene are PRHDT and FYEKMQ (reference sequence).